This TCR beta chain is from a study of blood T cells in healthy people across ages. A second PCR, run for roughly 7 to 11 cycles, used a sample-barcoded 5' primer plus a J-beta primer mix. One entry per CDR3 protein, called by TCRdb with MiXCR from the 5' RACE reads. Here the sample spans some 1.1 million distinct CDR3 sequences, roughly two fifths being singletons. This CDR3 has 15 residues. CDR1 and CDR2 from the germline V gene are SGHTA and FQGNSA. V was shortened by 4 bases and J by 2 bases, with 14 bases between the two germline ends. Input material: blood. The receptor was derived from a man younger than 35 in good health. This chain uses TRBV7-2 with TRBJ1-2; D is unresolved. The CDR3 DNA is TGTGCCAGCAGCTCAAGCGGGAATCCCAACTATGGCTACACCTTC. It encodes CASSSSGNPNYGYTF.